Following are 27 T cell receptor beta chains from one sample sequenced in a study of T cells in narcolepsy. Here immunoSEQ multiplex PCR was the method, and the copy in TCRdb shows in-frame clones only, minus some. There are nearly 35,000 clones in the sample; approximately 80% occur only once, and 0.8% to 1.2% lies in the top ten. The sample taken for sequencing was memory (CD45RA-) CD4+ T cells from blood. Source of these receptors: a human donor in good health.

The chain combines TRBV4-2 with TRBJ1-1, with TRBD1 as a possible D gene (6 bases). The V end lost 4 bases, the J end lost 0 bases, and 15 bases lay between the germline ends. The CDR3 has 16 residues. CDR1 is LGHNA, CDR2 YNFKEQ, per germline. In nucleotides, the CDR3 is TGTGCCAGCAGCCCTTCAGGGGCGCGAATGAACACTGAAGCTTTCTTT. Encoded protein: CASSPSGARMNTEAFF.

The rearrangement uses TRBV30 and TRBJ2-5; 12 bases map to TRBD1. J was trimmed by 1 base and V by 1 base; bases with no gene match: 10. This CDR3 has 18 amino acids. Germline assignment: CDR1 GTSNPN and CDR2 SVGIG (reference sequence). The CDR3 bases are TGTGCCTGGAGTGCCGGGACAGGGGGCCACTGGGGCCAAGAGACCCAGTACTTC. Protein: CAWSAGTGGHWGQETQYF.

The chain carries TRBV7-2 and TRBJ2-1; D is perhaps TRBD2 (6 bases). The germline V gene encodes CDR1 SGHTA and CDR2 FQGNSA. Trimming cost V 5 bases and J 1 base, with 12 bases left between them. CDR3 size: 15 residues. The CDR3 is CASSRDRGSYNEQFF. CDR3 nucleotides: TGTGCCAGCAGCCGAGACCGGGGGTCCTACAATGAGCAGTTCTTC.

This chain connects TRBV6-1 to TRBJ1-5; TRBD1 aligns across 8 bases. Germline lookup yields CDR1 MNHNS and CDR2 SASEGT. V shed 6 bases and J 7 bases; nucleotides not matched to a gene: 5. The CDR3 has 13 residues. For the CDR3, the DNA is TGTGCCAGCAGCCTGACAGGGGTGCAGCCCCAGCATTTT. This translates into CASSLTGVQPQHF.

The chain combines TRBV19 with TRBJ2-7, with D perhaps TRBD1 or TRBD2 (6 bases each). The germline V and J ends were trimmed by 2 bases and 2 bases, with 10 bases remaining between them. The germline gives CDR1 LNHDA, CDR2 SQIVND (reference sequence). The CDR3 loop spans 14 amino acids. Written as DNA, the CDR3 is TGTGCCAGTAGTATATCACGGGGGCCCTACGAGCAGTACTTC. This codes for CASSISRGPYEQYF.

The chain carries TRBV6-1 and TRBJ2-2; 9 nucleotides agree with TRBD1. CDR3 length: 15 amino acids. The junction had 9 bases not matched to a gene; V was cut back by 6 bases and J by 7 bases. The germline V gene has CDR1 MNHNS and CDR2 SASEGT. CDR3 protein: CASRTGGRRFGELFF. CDR3 nucleotides: TGTGCCAGCAGAACAGGGGGCCGTCGGTTCGGGGAGCTGTTTTTT.

The chain joins TRBV28 to TRBJ2-1, with D tentatively TRBD2 (5 bases). The CDR3 covers 15 residues. The V end lost 9 bases, the J end lost 0 bases, and 15 bases lay between the germline ends. Germline CDR1 MDHEN, CDR2 SYDVKM. This CDR3 reads CASRSSGGSYNEQFF. CDR3 coding DNA: TGTGCCAGTAGGAGCAGCGGAGGCTCCTACAATGAGCAGTTCTTC.

V and J are TRBV29-1 and TRBJ1-2; the D is unclear. Trimming took off 4 bases at V and 0 bases at J, with 15 bases between the two ends. CDR1 and CDR2 (germline): SQVTM, ANQGSEA. The CDR3 length is 15 residues. The CDR3 is CSVVESILTNYGYTF. The CDR3 DNA is TGCAGCGTTGTTGAGAGCATACTGACTAACTATGGCTACACCTTC.

This chain joins TRBV6-1 and TRBJ1-5; D unclear. V lost 10 bases to trimming and J lost 6 bases, with 13 bases between them. From germline, CDR1 is MNHNS and CDR2 SASEGT. This CDR3 has 12 amino acids. For the CDR3, the DNA is TGTGCCATCAGGCAAGGGAGTCAGCCCCAGCATTTT. This sequence encodes CAIRQGSQPQHF.

The table lists this clone with a count of one. The chain links TRBV15 to TRBJ2-7; 7 positions agree with TRBD2. The CDR3 totals 17 residues. CDR1 is LNHNV and CDR2 is YYDKDF in the germline V gene (reference sequence). The V segment lost 3 bases and the J segment 2 bases; nucleotides outside the gene matches: 13. CDR3 coding DNA: TGTGCCACCAGCAGGAGCGGACCGGGCGGGAGCGCCTACGAGCAGTACTTC. Protein: CATSRSGPGGSAYEQYF.

This chain joins TRBV6-1 and TRBJ2-5; D could derive from TRBD1 or TRBD2 (5 bases each). The V gene's germline CDR1 is MNHNS and CDR2 SASEGT. V lost 6 bases and J 8 bases, leaving 10 bases between the germline ends. The CDR3 is 11 amino acids. The CDR3 here is CASRGTTTQYF. CDR3 DNA sequence: TGTGCCAGCAGGGGGACCACCACCCAGTACTTC.

The chain combines TRBV19 with TRBJ2-6; TRBD1 matches 11 bases. Germline V gives CDR1 LNHDA, CDR2 SQIVND (reference sequence). Unmatched junction bases numbered 4, after V lost 6 bases and J lost 0 bases. The CDR3 sequence is 17 residues long. CDR3 sequence (DNA): TGTGCCAGTAGAGGGACAGGGGGACTCTCTGGGGCCAACGTCCTGACTTTC. Protein product: CASRGTGGLSGANVLTF.

CDR3 region: CASSRAGVSYEQYF. In nucleotides, the CDR3 is TGTGCCAGCAGCCGTGCGGGAGTCTCCTACGAGCAGTACTTC. The genes are TRBV13 and TRBJ2-7; 7 bases are a match to TRBD2. CDR1 and CDR2 (germline): PRHDT, FYEKMQ (reference sequence). The CDR3 totals 14 residues. After removal of 5 bases from V and 0 bases from J, the junction contained 4 bases not matched to a gene.

This rearrangement joins TRBV11-1 to TRBJ1-2, with a weak D call TRBD1 (6 bases). Germline V lookup: CDR1 SGHAT, CDR2 FQDESV (reference sequence). Trimming stripped 5 bases from V and 4 bases from J, with 14 bases between. This CDR3 contains 14 residues. The CDR3 DNA follows: TGTGCCAGCAGCCAACGACAGGTCCTCTATGGCTACACCTTC. Its protein is CASSQRQVLYGYTF.

This chain connects TRBV5-5 to TRBJ2-2; TRBD1 matches at 8 bases. This CDR3 has 14 amino acids. With 5 bases clipped from V and 4 bases from J, the junction kept 4 bases outside the gene matches. Looked up from germline, CDR1 is SGHKS and CDR2 is YYEKEE (reference sequence). The CDR3 is CASRGQALTGELFF. As DNA, the CDR3 is TGTGCCAGCAGGGGACAGGCCCTCACCGGGGAGCTGTTTTTT.

This chain joins TRBV9 and TRBJ2-6; 7 positions match TRBD1. Germline assignment: CDR1 SGDLS and CDR2 YYNGEE. The CDR3 contains 19 residues. After removal of 3 bases from V and 2 bases from J, the junction contained 14 bases not matched to a gene. In DNA, the CDR3 is TGTGCCAGCAGCGAGGGGGCGGCTGGCTGGGGAGCTGGGGCCAACGTCCTGACTTTC. This encodes CASSEGAAGWGAGANVLTF.

The chain couples TRBV11-2 to TRBJ1-2, with 9 bases identical to TRBD1. Trimming took 7 bases from V and 6 from J; bases not matched to a gene: 12. This CDR3 comprises 15 residues. Germline V gives CDR1 SGHAT, CDR2 FQNNGV. The CDR3 spells CASNLLRGQGDGYTF. The CDR3 bases are TGTGCCAGCAACCTCCTTAGGGGACAGGGAGATGGCTACACCTTC.

DNA for the CDR3: TGTGCCACCAGCAGAGTCGGCGAGCAGTACTTC. This codes for CATSRVGEQYF. The rearrangement links TRBV15 to TRBJ2-7; D is uncertain. V lost 1 base and J lost 6, with 4 bases in between. Germline V gene data show CDR1 as LNHNV and CDR2 as YYDKDF (reference sequence). The CDR3 loop spans 11 amino acids.

The chain uses TRBV30 and TRBJ2-3; a weak D match, TRBD2 (6 bases). With 2 bases removed from V and 6 bases from J, the gap between germline ends came to 12 bases. The CDR3 contains 13 residues. Per the germline V gene, CDR1 is GTSNPN and CDR2 is SVGIG (reference sequence). The CDR3 here is CAWSRRGGDTQYF. DNA of the CDR3: TGTGCCTGGAGTCGGCGGGGTGGGGATACGCAGTATTTT.

The chain has TRBV9 and TRBJ1-2; D gene ambiguous. CDR3 length: 13 residues. V lost 0 bases, J lost 8 bases, and 11 bases lay in between. The V gene's germline CDR1 is SGDLS and CDR2 YYNGEE. Here the CDR3 reads CASSVDGLGGYTF. DNA of the CDR3: TGTGCCAGCAGCGTAGATGGGTTAGGGGGCTACACCTTC.

The chain has TRBV6-6 and TRBJ2-7, with a tentative D call TRBD2 (7 bases). Trimming cost V 1 base and J 5 bases, with 15 bases left between them. The CDR3 is 15 residues long. Germline V gene sequence: CDR1 MNHNY, CDR2 SVGAGI (reference sequence). The CDR3 sequence: CASSYFAGAGDEQYF. For the CDR3, the DNA is TGTGCCAGCAGTTACTTTGCGGGGGCGGGCGACGAGCAGTACTTC.

The chain employs TRBV4-2 and TRBJ2-7; TRBD2 aligns across 7 bases. The CDR3 contains 17 residues. Germline V lookup: CDR1 LGHNA, CDR2 YNFKEQ. V gave up 0 bases and J gave up 1 base; unmatched junction bases: 9. The CDR3 loop reads CASSQDLAGAGSYEQYF. The DNA for the CDR3 is TGTGCCAGCAGCCAAGATTTGGCGGGAGCGGGATCCTACGAGCAGTACTTC.

The rearrangement links TRBV5-4 to TRBJ2-5, with D perhaps TRBD1 or TRBD2 (6 bases each). V was shortened by 5 bases and J by 4 bases, with 18 bases between the two germline ends. CDR1 SGHNT and CDR2 YYREEE come from the germline V gene (reference sequence). The CDR3 contains 15 residues. The CDR3 is CASSLIPGGGETQYF. The DNA of the CDR3 is TGTGCCAGCAGTTTAATCCCCGGAGGGGGAGAGACCCAGTACTTC.

The chain joins TRBV5-1 to TRBJ1-1; 8 bases fit TRBD1. This CDR3 spans 15 amino acids. The germline V gene encodes CDR1 SGHRS and CDR2 YFSETQ. V was clipped by 4 bases and J by 4 bases; unmatched bases: 9. The CDR3 bases are TGCGCCAGCAGCGCCCAGGGGGCGGGGGGCACTGAAGCTTTCTTT. Its protein product is CASSAQGAGGTEAFF.

The rearrangement links TRBV9 to TRBJ2-3, with 12 positions matching TRBD2. V gave up 0 bases and J gave up 3 bases; unmatched junction bases: 5. CDR3 length: 17 amino acids. Germline loops: CDR1 SGDLS, CDR2 YYNGEE. The CDR3 loop is CASSVVPLAGGTDTQYF. The CDR3 coding sequence is TGTGCCAGCAGCGTAGTCCCGCTAGCGGGAGGGACAGATACGCAGTATTTT.

This sequence joins TRBV15 and TRBJ2-7; TRBD1 matches at 9 bases. CDR3 size: 14 residues. V trimming: 5 bases; J trimming: 0 bases; junction bases outside the gene matches: 2. CDR1 is LNHNV, CDR2 YYDKDF, per germline (reference sequence). In DNA form, the CDR3 reads TGTGCCACCAGCCGGGACAGGGCCTCCTACGAGCAGTACTTC. Protein sequence: CATSRDRASYEQYF.

CDR3 bases: TGTGCCAGTAGCTTCTCTGGACTAGCGGGAGGTGTTCGATCTACCAATGAGCAGTTCTTC. It yields the protein CASSFSGLAGGVRSTNEQFF. This chain uses TRBV19 with TRBJ2-1; the match to TRBD2 covers 14 bases. This CDR3 contains 20 residues. Germline CDR1 reads LNHDA; CDR2 reads SQIVND (reference sequence). After removal of 6 bases from V and 6 bases from J, the junction contained 19 bases not matched to a gene. Full variable domain (remainder filled in from reference TRBV19 and TRBJ2-1): DGGITQSPKYLFRKEGQNVTLSCEQNLNHDAMYWYRQDPGQGLRLIYYSQIVNDFQKGDIAEGYSVSREKKESFPLTVTSAQKNPTAFYLCASSFSGLAGGVRSTNEQFFGPGTRLTVL.